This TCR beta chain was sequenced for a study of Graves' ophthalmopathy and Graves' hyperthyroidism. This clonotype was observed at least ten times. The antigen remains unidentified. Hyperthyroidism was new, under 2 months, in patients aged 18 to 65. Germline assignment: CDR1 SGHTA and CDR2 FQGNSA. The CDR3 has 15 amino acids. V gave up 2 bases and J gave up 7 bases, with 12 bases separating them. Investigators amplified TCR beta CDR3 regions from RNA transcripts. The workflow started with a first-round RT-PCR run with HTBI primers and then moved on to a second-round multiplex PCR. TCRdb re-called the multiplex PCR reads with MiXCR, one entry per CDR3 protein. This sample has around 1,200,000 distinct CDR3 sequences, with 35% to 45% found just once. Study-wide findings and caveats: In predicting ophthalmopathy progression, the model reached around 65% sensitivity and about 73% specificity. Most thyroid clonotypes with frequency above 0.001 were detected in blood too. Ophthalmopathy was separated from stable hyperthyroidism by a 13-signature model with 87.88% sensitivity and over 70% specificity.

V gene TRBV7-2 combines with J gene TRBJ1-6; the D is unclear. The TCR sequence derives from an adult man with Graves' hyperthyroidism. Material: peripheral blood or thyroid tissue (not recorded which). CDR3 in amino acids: CASSLHPRQNSPLHF. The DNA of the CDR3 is TGTGCCAGCAGCTTACACCCCCGCCAGAATTCACCCCTCCACTTT.